A selection of T cell receptor beta chains follows, all from one sample in a study of cytomegalovirus exposure and HLA in healthy donors. Sequencing used immunoSEQ multiplex PCR; TCRdb keeps in-frame clones, though not all of them. The table shows approximately 220,000 clones, with about 74% occurring only once. Sequencing used PBMCs. These TCRs come from a woman in her thirties in good health and CMV-seronegative. CDR3s include the opening cysteine and the closing phenylalanine or tryptophan. A D gene is named only where the DNA matches it firmly. Rows may omit the clone size; those that give it use once, few, many or a size class.

TRBJ2-2	NA	NA	TRBV6-6	TGTGCCAGCAGGCCGGGGGACGCGAACACCGGGGAGCTGTTTTTT	CASRPGDANTGELFF
TRBJ1-3	few	TRBD1	TRBV15	TGTGCCACCAGCAGAGATAGGACAGGGGCAAACACCATATATTTT	CATSRDRTGANTIYF
TRBJ2-7	NA	TRBD2	TRBV5-6	TGTGCCAGCAGCCGGAGACTAGCGGGTGTTCCCTACGAGCAGTACTTC	CASSRRLAGVPYEQYF
TRBJ1-2	NA	NA	TRBV9	TGTGCCAGCAGCGATAGGAGGGGCGTCTACACCTTC	CASSDRRGVYTF
TRBJ1-2	NA	NA	TRBV6-5	TGTGCCAGCAGTTACTCCGGGCGGGGAGCCTATGGCTACACCTTC	CASSYSGRGAYGYTF
TRBJ1-4	NA	TRBD1	TRBV5-4	TGTGCCAGCAGCTCCCGAATCGGGACAGGGAATGAAAAACTGTTTTTT	CASSSRIGTGNEKLFF
TRBJ1-1	NA	NA	TRBV6-1	TGTGCCAGCAGTGAACTAAACACTGAAGCTTTCTTT	CASSELNTEAFF
TRBJ2-1	NA	NA	TRBV7-9	TGTGCCAGTTCCAGCGGAGAGAACAATGAGCAGTTCTTC	CASSSGENNEQFF
TRBJ1-1	NA	TRBD1	TRBV30	TGTGCCTGGCTGAGGGGGCTAACTGAAGCTTTCTTT	CAWLRGLTEAFF
TRBJ1-1	NA	NA	TRBV10-2	TGCGCCAGCAGTGAGGGACAAACGCCGACTGAAGCTTTCTTT	CASSEGQTPTEAFF
TRBJ2-3	few	TRBD2	TRBV19	TGTGCCAGTAGATCGACTAGCGGGAGGTCAACAGATACGCAGTATTTT	CASRSTSGRSTDTQYF
TRBJ1-2	NA	NA	TRBV7-6	TGTGCCAGCAGCCTGGACAGCCATTATGGCTACACCTTC	CASSLDSHYGYTF
TRBJ2-3	NA	NA	TRBV19	TGTGCCAGTAGTATAGTTCCCGGGGTAGATACGCAGTATTTT	CASSIVPGVDTQYF
TRBJ2-1	NA	TRBD2	TRBV7-6	TGTGCCAGCAGCCCCGGGGGGGGTGAGCAGTTCTTC	CASSPGGGEQFF
TRBJ1-4	NA	TRBD1	TRBV30	TGTGCCTGGAATTCGGGACAGCCTAATGAAAAACTGTTTTTT	CAWNSGQPNEKLFF
TRBJ2-5	NA	TRBD1	TRBV7-3	TGTGCCAGCAGCCTGACAGGGGTGGACGAGACCCAGTACTTC	CASSLTGVDETQYF
TRBJ1-5	NA	NA	TRBV30	TGTGCCTGGAGTGTAACGAGAAATCAGCCCCAGCATTTT	CAWSVTRNQPQHF
TRBJ1-3	once	TRBD1	TRBV5-8	TGTGCCAGCAGCCTGACAGGGGCTGGAAACACCATATATTTT	CASSLTGAGNTIYF
TRBJ1-1	NA	TRBD1	TRBV4-1	TGCGCCAGCAGCCCAGCGGGACAGGGGGCATCCTACACTGAAGCTTTCTTT	CASSPAGQGASYTEAFF
TRBJ1-1	NA	TRBD1	TRBV27	TGTGCCAGCAGTGGGACAGGGTCCTCCCCGTTGGGCACTGAAGCTTTCTTT	CASSGTGSSPLGTEAFF
TRBJ2-1	NA	NA	TRBV9	TGTGCCAGCAGCACCCAACGGAGAAATGAGCAGCTCTTC	CASSTQRRNEQLF
TRBJ2-4	NA	TRBD1	TRBV6-5	TGTGCCAGCAGTTACGGGGGACAGGGGAGAGACATTCAGTACTTC	CASSYGGQGRDIQYF
TRBJ2-1	NA	TRBD2	TRBV5-4	TGTGCCAGCAGCTTTGAGGGACTAGCGGGGATCTACAATGAGCAGTTCTTC	CASSFEGLAGIYNEQFF
TRBJ2-1	NA	TRBD2	TRBV9	TGTGCCAGCAGCACCCTCTCGGGGGGGTCCTACAATGAGCAGTTCTTC	CASSTLSGGSYNEQFF
TRBJ2-7	NA	NA	TRBV6-1	TGTGCCAGCAGTGAGGGCACTGGAACCTACGAGCAGTACTTC	CASSEGTGTYEQYF
TRBJ1-3	NA	NA	TRBV2	TGTGCCAGCACCGGGACAATCGGAAACACCATATATTTT	CASTGTIGNTIYF
TRBJ2-3	few	TRBD2	TRBV6-1	TGTGCCAGCAGTGACGAGCGGGGGAGCACAGATACGCAGTATTTT	CASSDERGSTDTQYF
TRBJ1-1	once	TRBD1	TRBV7-9	TGTGCCAGCAGCACCCACAAGGACAGGGGTTCCTGGAACACTGAAGCTTTCTTT	CASSTHKDRGSWNTEAFF
TRBJ1-1	NA	NA	TRBV7-8	TGTGCCAGCAGCCCCCAGTCGTCCGGGTCGGACACTGAAGCTTTCTTT	CASSPQSSGSDTEAFF
TRBJ1-5	NA	NA	TRBV6-5	TGTGCCAGCAGGGCTGCGGAATTGGGCAATCAGCCCCAGCATTTT	CASRAAELGNQPQHF
TRBJ1-3	NA	NA	TRBV19	TGTGCCAGTAGTATCTCAGCGGGACAACCCGGAAACACCATATATTTT	CASSISAGQPGNTIYF
TRBJ2-6	once	NA	TRBV30	TGTGCCTGGAGTCCTCCCTCCTCTGGGGCCAACGTCCTGACTTTC	CAWSPPSSGANVLTF
TRBJ2-3	NA	TRBD2	TRBV10-3	TGTGCCATCAGTGAGGGATCCACTAGCGGGGCAAGCACAGATACGCAGTATTTT	CAISEGSTSGASTDTQYF
TRBJ2-7	NA	TRBD1	TRBV7-2	TGTGCCAGCAGCCACCGGACAGGGGTCTACGAGCAGTACTTC	CASSHRTGVYEQYF
TRBJ1-2	NA	TRBD1	TRBV6-4	TGTGCCAGCTGGGACAGGCGAAATAACTATGGCTACACCTTC	CASWDRRNNYGYTF
TRBJ2-7	NA	NA	TRBV25-1	TGTGCCAGCACCTCGGACAACTCCTACGAGCAGTACTTC	CASTSDNSYEQYF
TRBJ1-1	NA	TRBD1	TRBV6-1	TGTGCCAGCAGTGAAGTTGGAGGGGGCGCGTCTGAAGCTTTCTTT	CASSEVGGGASEAFF
TRBJ2-7	NA	TRBD1	TRBV2	TGTGCCAGCAGTGAAGCGCTTTTGCGGGACAGGGCCTACGAGCAGTACTTC	CASSEALLRDRAYEQYF
TRBJ2-2	NA	NA	TRBV2	TGTGCCAGCAGTGGTTCCAGGCCGAACACCGGGGAGCTGTTTTTT	CASSGSRPNTGELFF
TRBJ2-7	once	NA	TRBV5-1	TGCGCCAGCAGCCTTCAAACAGGGTCCTACGAGCAGTACTTC	CASSLQTGSYEQYF
TRBJ2-3	NA	TRBD2	TRBV5-6	TGTGCCAGCAGCTTGGGCGGGAGGCTCACAGATACGCAGTATTTT	CASSLGGRLTDTQYF
TRBJ2-1	NA	TRBD2	TRBV20-1	TGCAGTGCCCCTAGACTAGCGGAGCAGTTCTTC	CSAPRLAEQFF
TRBJ2-7	few	NA	TRBV9	TGTGCCAGCAGCTACAGGCCGGTAAGCCCCTACGAGCAGTACTTC	CASSYRPVSPYEQYF
TRBJ2-3	once	TRBD2	TRBV6-5	TGTGCCAGCAGCGCCGGTACCGGGGGGGCGCAGTATTTT	CASSAGTGGAQYF
TRBJ2-1	NA	TRBD1	TRBV12-5	TGTGCTAGTGGTTTGGTAATTGGGACAGGGTTGTTGAATGAGCAGTTCTTC	CASGLVIGTGLLNEQFF
TRBJ2-5	NA	NA	TRBV4-1	TGCGCCAGCAGCCAAGAGGGCGGGTTCGGGTACCAAGAGACCCAGTACTTC	CASSQEGGFGYQETQYF
TRBJ1-1	NA	TRBD1	TRBV19	TGTGCCAGTAGTATAGATGGGACAGGGAGGTATAACACTGAAGCTTTCTTT	CASSIDGTGRYNTEAFF
TRBJ2-7	NA	NA	TRBV11-3	TGTGCCAGCAGCCTCCGGGACACCTACGAGCAGTACTTC	CASSLRDTYEQYF
TRBJ1-4	NA	TRBD1	TRBV6-5	TGTGCCAGCAGGGACAGGGACGCAACTAATGAAAAACTGTTTTTT	CASRDRDATNEKLFF
TRBJ2-1	once	TRBD2	TRBV4-1	TGCGCCAGCAGCCAAGAATTTTTCGTAGCGGGAGCTTATGAGCAGTTCTTC	CASSQEFFVAGAYEQFF
TRBJ1-2	NA	NA	TRBV19	TGTGCCAGTAGTAAATTGGGCCACTATGGCTACACCTTC	CASSKLGHYGYTF
TRBJ1-2	NA	NA	TRBV7-9	TGTGCCAGCAGCTTACGTGAGGGTCGGCGAACTAACTATGGCTACACCTTC	CASSLREGRRTNYGYTF